This TCR beta chain was obtained from a study of T-cell memory formation after mild COVID-19. About the research overall: Clustering of TCRs was largely donor specific.

UMIs and sample barcodes were carried by the TCR alpha and TCR beta cDNA libraries that 5'RACE produced using constant-segment primers. TCRdb reprocessed the 5' RACE reads via MiXCR and lists one record per CDR3 protein. Found here are around 420,000 distinct CDR3 sequences, less than 25% of them singletons; the top ten hold around 9%. Study-level results: Largely, contracting CD4+ clones fell within CM and EM, and contracting CD8+ clones within EMRA. SARS-CoV-2 specificity of second-wave clones peaking day 37 was unconfirmed.

A word on this clonotype: Its antigen is still unknown.

The germline V gene has CDR1 MDHEN and CDR2 SYDVKM. Losses at the gene ends were 2 bases for V and 12 bases for J; bases not matched to a gene: 1. CDR3 length: 11 amino acids. The sequenced material came from PBMCs or a T cell subset sorted from them (not recorded which). The chain uses TRBV28 and TRBJ2-1, with 7 bases lining up with TRBD2. This receptor was identified in an adult woman who had mild COVID-19 (a few samples of this study predate the infection). Cell type and time point are not known. The CDR3 region has the DNA TGTGCCAGCAGTTTAAGGGAGGGGCAGTTCTTC. Translated: CASSLREGQFF.